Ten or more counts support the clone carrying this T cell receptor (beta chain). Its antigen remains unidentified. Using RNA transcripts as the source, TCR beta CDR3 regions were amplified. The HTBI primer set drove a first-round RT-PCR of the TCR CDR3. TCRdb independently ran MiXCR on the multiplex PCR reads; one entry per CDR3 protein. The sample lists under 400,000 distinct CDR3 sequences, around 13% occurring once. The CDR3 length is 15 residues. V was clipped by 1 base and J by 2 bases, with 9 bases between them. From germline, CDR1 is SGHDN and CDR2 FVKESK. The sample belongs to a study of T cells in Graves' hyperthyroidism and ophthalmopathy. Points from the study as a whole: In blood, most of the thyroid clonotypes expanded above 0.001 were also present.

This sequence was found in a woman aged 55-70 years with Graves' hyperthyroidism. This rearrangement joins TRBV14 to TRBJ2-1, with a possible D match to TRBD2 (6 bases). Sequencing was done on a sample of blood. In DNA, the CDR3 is TGTGCCAGCAGCCAAGGTAGCGGCCCCTACAATGAGCAGTTCTTC. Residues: CASSQGSGPYNEQFF.